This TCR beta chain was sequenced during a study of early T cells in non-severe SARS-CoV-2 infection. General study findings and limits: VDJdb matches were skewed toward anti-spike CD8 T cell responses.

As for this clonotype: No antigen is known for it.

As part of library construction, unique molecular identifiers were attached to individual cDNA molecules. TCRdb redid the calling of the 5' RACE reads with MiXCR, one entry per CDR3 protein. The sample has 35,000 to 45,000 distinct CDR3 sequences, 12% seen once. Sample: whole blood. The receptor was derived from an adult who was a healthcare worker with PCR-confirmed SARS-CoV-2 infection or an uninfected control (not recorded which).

The CDR3 here is CASSVGFSGNTIYF. CDR3 nucleotide sequence: TGTGCCAGCAGCGTGGGGTTCTCTGGAAACACCATATATTTT. The J gene is TRBJ1-3, the V gene TRBV9; no reliable D call. The CDR3 runs 14 residues. CDR1 SGDLS and CDR2 YYNGEE come from the germline V gene. V shed 2 bases and J shed 0 bases, with 6 bases lying between them.